These T cell receptor beta chains were read from a single sample in a study of cytomegalovirus exposure and HLA in healthy donors. The method was immunoSEQ multiplex PCR; TCRdb's version includes in-frame clones alone and lacks a portion of them. The sample includes 120,000 or so clones, roughly two thirds seen only once; the top ten take 1.6%. What was sequenced was PBMCs. The receptors derive from a man in his thirties or forties in good health and CMV-seropositive. The CDR3 runs from the conserved cysteine through the conserved F or W. A D gene is named only where the DNA matches it firmly. Clone size is not always given. Where it is, it says once, few, many or a class for expanded clones.

v_call,d_call,clone_size,j_call,cdr3_nt,cdr3_aa
TRBV5-1,TRBD2,NA,TRBJ2-5,TGCGCCAGCAGCCAACCAGCGGGAGGGCAAGAGACCCAGTACTTC,CASSQPAGGQETQYF
TRBV5-4,NA,NA,TRBJ2-5,TGTGCCAGCAGCTTAGCCGGACAGTACCAAGAGACCCAGTACTTC,CASSLAGQYQETQYF
TRBV11-3,TRBD1,NA,TRBJ1-1,TGTGCCAGCAGCCGACGTCCCGGGACAGTTCTGAACACTGAAGCTTTCTTT,CASSRRPGTVLNTEAFF
TRBV5-1,TRBD1,few,TRBJ2-7,TGCGCCAGCAACTATGAACCGGGACAGACCTACGAGCAGTACTTC,CASNYEPGQTYEQYF
TRBV27,NA,NA,TRBJ1-5,TGTGCCAGCAGTCCTTACCCGACAGGACAAAATCAGCCCCAGCATTTT,CASSPYPTGQNQPQHF
TRBV6-1,TRBD1,NA,TRBJ2-1,TGTGCCAGCAGTGGTTGGACAGGGGAGGGGTACAATGAGCAGTTCTTC,CASSGWTGEGYNEQFF
TRBV5-1,NA,NA,TRBJ2-7,TGCGCCAGCAGCCCGACCGTCGGGCGGGTCTACGAGCAGTACTTC,CASSPTVGRVYEQYF
TRBV18,TRBD1,NA,TRBJ1-2,TGTGCCAGCTCACCATGGTCGGGACAGACTAACTATGGCTACACCTTC,CASSPWSGQTNYGYTF
TRBV28,NA,NA,TRBJ1-2,TGTGCCAGTCGCACAGTCGGCTATGGCTACACCTTC,CASRTVGYGYTF
TRBV4-2,TRBD2,NA,TRBJ2-3,TGTGCCAGCAGCCAAGGGGGCGGGAGGCTCGATACGCAGTATTTT,CASSQGGGRLDTQYF
TRBV6-4,NA,NA,TRBJ2-1,TGTGCCAGCAGTCGGGAGTTCGGCGACAATGAGCAGTTCTTC,CASSREFGDNEQFF
TRBV5-5,NA,NA,TRBJ2-7,TGTGCCAGCAGCTTAGGTGGGTCAGGGGAGTTGTACGAGCAGTACTTC,CASSLGGSGELYEQYF
TRBV2,NA,NA,TRBJ2-5,TGTGCCAGCAGTGACGGGTTGGAGACCCAGTACTTC,CASSDGLETQYF
TRBV6-4,TRBD2,few,TRBJ2-1,TGTGCCAGCAGCGTCGGACTAGCGGTCTCCTACAATGAGCAGTTCTTC,CASSVGLAVSYNEQFF
TRBV5-1,TRBD2,NA,TRBJ2-3,TGCGCCAGCAGCGCTGGGACTAGCGGGAGGGCTCCAGATACGCAGTATTTT,CASSAGTSGRAPDTQYF
TRBV9,TRBD2,few,TRBJ2-7,TGTGCCAGCAGCCCGGGGAGGGCCGCCTCCTACGAGCAGTACTTC,CASSPGRAASYEQYF
TRBV19,NA,NA,TRBJ1-1,TGTGCCAGTAGTACTACAGGGAGGGACACTGAAGCTTTCTTT,CASSTTGRDTEAFF
TRBV7-6,TRBD1,NA,TRBJ2-3,TGTGCCAGCAGCTCCCCCGACAGGGCTAGCACAGATACGCAGTATTTT,CASSSPDRASTDTQYF
TRBV9,TRBD2,NA,TRBJ2-1,TGTGCCAGCAGCGTGGGCGGGAGGTTAGGTGAGCAGTTCTTC,CASSVGGRLGEQFF
TRBV4-3,TRBD2,NA,TRBJ2-1,TGCGCCAGCAGCCGAGGACTGGCGGGGGGCTCCTACAATGAGCAGTTCTTC,CASSRGLAGGSYNEQFF
TRBV4-1,TRBD1,NA,TRBJ1-5,TGCGCCAGCAGCCAAAGTAGGGGGCGCGGAGATCAGCCCCAGCATTTT,CASSQSRGRGDQPQHF
TRBV9,TRBD1,NA,TRBJ1-4,TGTGCCAGCAGCGTAGGAACAGGGGGTGAAAAACTGTTTTTT,CASSVGTGGEKLFF
TRBV25-1,NA,NA,TRBJ2-1,TGTGCCAGCAGTGTCCCGAGTTACCGCTCCTACAATGAGCAGTTCTTC,CASSVPSYRSYNEQFF